This T cell receptor beta chain was sequenced during a study of blood T cell repertoires in COVID-19. Methods used by the authors: Quantification of nucleated cells was approximated via reference gene primer amplification. Libraries were prepared by immunoSEQ multiplex PCR; TCRdb keeps only in-frame clonotypes and omits some of them. The V and J calls and the clone size are those of that table, but D and trimming were determined from the DNA. The table shows approximately 210,000 clones, with just under 85% occurring only once. Trimming shortened V by 3 bases and J by 6 bases, and 14 bases separated the two germline ends. Germline V gene data show CDR1 as MNHEY and CDR2 as SVGAGI. The CDR3 length is 15 residues. During active infection, Seattle patients enrolled and were then monitored through disease.

The chain links TRBV6-5 to TRBJ2-2, with D perhaps TRBD2 (6 bases). Input material: peripheral blood. This TCR came from a man in his 60s with COVID-19, enrolled during active disease. The CDR3 DNA is TGTGCCAGCAGTTATTTCCCTTGGGGGGCCGGGGAGCTGTTTTTT. Translated: CASSYFPWGAGELFF.